This TCR beta chain was recorded in a study of T cell responses to AZD1222 COVID-19 vaccine. The repertoire was sequenced with immunoSEQ multiplex PCR; TCRdb's copy has only in-frame clones and lacks some. The sample lists 110,000 to 150,000 clones; under 95% were seen once. The CDR3 is made up of 14 amino acids. CDR1 and CDR2 (germline): SGDLS, YYNGEE. J lost 8 bases, V lost 4 bases, and 11 bases had no gene match. Material: peripheral blood, obtained on day 0 of AZD1222 vaccination. This chain joins TRBV9 and TRBJ1-2, with 7 positions matching TRBD1. This receptor was taken from an adult in good health. Here the CDR3 reads CASSPGQGEPGYTF. Here the CDR3 DNA reads TGTGCCAGCAGCCCCGGCCAGGGGGAACCGGGCTACACCTTC.